The present TCR beta chain was sequenced within a study of shared clonotypes between healthy human individuals. Profiling relied on immunoSEQ multiplex PCR, and the TCRdb table lists in-frame clones only, not all of them. The sample lists hundreds of thousands of clones, approximately 96% occurring once. CD8 cells regarded as naive lacked CD45RO, were positively chosen for CCR7, and omitted terminally differentiated effector memory CD45RA+ cells. The length of the CDR3 is 16 residues. The J segment lost 1 base and the V segment lost 7 bases, leaving 12 bases of the junction unmatched. Per germline, CDR1 SGHRS and CDR2 YFSETQ.

The sequenced sample was naive CD8+ T cells sorted from blood. The chain uses TRBV5-1 and TRBJ1-1, with 8 bases aligning to TRBD1. The source is a man under 40 in good health. DNA for the CDR3: TGCGCCAGCCAGGAGGTGGACAGGGAGGAGAACACTGAAGCTTTCTTT. Its translation: CASQEVDREENTEAFF.